The next 30 T cell receptor beta chains were all read from a single sample in a study of graft-versus-host responses after intestinal transplantation. TCRdb's copy holds only in-frame clones and misses some; the assay was immunoSEQ multiplex PCR. This table holds over 85,000 clones, approximately 92% found once. No antigen is known for these receptors. Sequences were derived from unstimulated CD8+ T cells sorted from spleen or lymph node cells, sampled before intestinal transplant. The origin of the receptors is a human donor who received an intestinal transplant.

This clone is a singleton in its sample. This chain uses TRBV5-4 with TRBJ1-2, with D possibly matching TRBD1 (5 bases). CDR1 and CDR2 (germline): SGHNT, YYREEE (reference sequence). The CDR3 totals 16 residues. Trimming pared 2 bases from V and 3 bases from J, leaving 17 bases between. The DNA of the CDR3 is TGTGCCAGCAGCTTAACCGGGACGTGGCTGGACTATGGCTACACCTTC. Encoded protein: CASSLTGTWLDYGYTF. The full variable domain, in which reference TRBV5-4 and TRBJ1-2 provide the parts outside the CDR3, is ETGVTQSPTHLIKTRGQQVTLRCSSQSGHNTVSWYQQALGQGPQFIFQYYREEENGRGNFPPRFSGLQFPNYSSELNVNALELDDSALYLCASSLTGTWLDYGYTFGSGTRLTVV.

The chain carries TRBV27 and TRBJ2-3; D gene uncertain. CDR1 MNHEY and CDR2 SMNVEV come from the germline V gene (reference sequence). Between the trimmed V and J ends, which lost 5 bases and 4 bases, there was a span of 10 bases. The CDR3 runs to 13 residues. The CDR3 DNA reads as TGTGCCAGCAGTCCCGCTGGGCCAGATACGCAGTATTTT. This translates into CASSPAGPDTQYF.

V gene TRBV28 combines with J gene TRBJ2-3, with a tentative D call TRBD1 (6 bases). Germline CDR1 MDHEN, CDR2 SYDVKM. CDR3 length equals 15 residues. Trimming left V 5 bases short and J 4 bases short, with 16 bases between. This chain's CDR3 is CASSPQQGLADTQYF. The DNA of the CDR3 is TGTGCCAGCAGTCCCCAACAGGGCTTGGCAGATACGCAGTATTTT.

The J gene is TRBJ1-2, the V gene TRBV4-1, with 8 bases that match TRBD1. The CDR3 consists of 15 residues. Germline CDR1 is MGHRA and CDR2 is YSYEKL. The V and J ends lost 1 base and 2 bases, in that order; junction bases with no gene match: 3. The DNA for the CDR3 is TGCGCCAGCAGCCAAGTCGGGGACAGGAACTATGGCTACACCTTC. It encodes CASSQVGDRNYGYTF.

On this clone: The conserved phenylalanine or tryptophan normally closing the CDR3 is absent here, so this likely arose from a read error. The V call is TRBV9, the J call TRBJ1-1; D uncertain. The CDR3 runs to 12 residues. Per the germline V gene, CDR1 is SGDLS and CDR2 is YYNGEE. The V gene lost 3 bases and the J gene lost 4 bases, with 7 bases spanning the gap. The CDR3 sequence: CASSGLRTEAFL. The DNA of the CDR3 is TGTGCCAGCAGCGGACTTCGCACTGAAGCTTTCCTT.

The rearrangement links TRBV9 to TRBJ2-1; TRBD2 agrees at 8 bases. From germline, CDR1 is SGDLS and CDR2 YYNGEE. CDR3 length equals 15 residues. The V gene end was trimmed by 0 bases and the J gene end by 6 bases; junction bases not matched to a gene: 5. The DNA of the CDR3 is TGTGCCAGCAGCGTAGAGGCTAGCGGGCTCAATGAGCAGTTCTTC. It translates to CASSVEASGLNEQFF.

V usage is TRBV4-1 and J usage is TRBJ2-1; 10 bases fit TRBD1. The CDR3 contains 14 residues. Per the germline V gene, CDR1 is MGHRA and CDR2 is YSYEKL. After removal of 5 bases from V and 6 bases from J, the junction contained 4 bases not matched to a gene. The CDR3 nucleotides are TGCGCCAGCAGCTATGACAGGGGGCGCAATGAGCAGTTCTTC. Amino acid sequence: CASSYDRGRNEQFF.

The gene calls are TRBV27 and TRBJ2-2; D not resolved. The CDR3 length is 12 residues. V was pared by 2 bases and J by 8 bases, with 6 bases between. Germline loops: CDR1 MNHEY, CDR2 SMNVEV (reference sequence). DNA for the CDR3: TGTGCCAGCAGTTTAAGTCCGGGGGAGCTGTTTTTT. As protein: CASSLSPGELFF.

This clone was found once. The chain's CDR3 is CASSPEGLAGGEQYF. The CDR3 bases are TGTGCCAGCAGCCCCGAAGGACTAGCGGGAGGCGAGCAGTACTTC. The gene calls are TRBV27 and TRBJ2-7, with TRBD2 matching 14 bases. The CDR3 loop spans 15 amino acids. V was pared by 6 bases and J by 6 bases, with 7 bases of the junction left unmatched. In germline, CDR1 is MNHEY, CDR2 SMNVEV (reference sequence).

The J gene is TRBJ2-7, the V gene TRBV5-1; D tentatively fits TRBD1 or TRBD2 (7 bases each). The CDR3 has 14 amino acids. V gave up 4 bases and J gave up 0 bases, with 11 bases separating them. Germline lookup yields CDR1 SGHRS and CDR2 YFSETQ. This CDR3 reads CASSAGDSSYEQYF. The CDR3 DNA reads TGCGCCAGCAGCGCGGGGGACAGCTCCTACGAGCAGTACTTC.

The rearrangement uses TRBV9 and TRBJ2-7; D may match TRBD1 or TRBD2 (5 bases each). Germline V gene lookup returns CDR1 SGDLS and CDR2 YYNGEE. This CDR3 contains 16 residues. V lost 3 bases and J lost 6, with 22 bases in between. In nucleotides, the CDR3 is TGTGCCAGCAGCGCCACGGGACCTGAAATCTCGGGCGAGCAGTACTTC. Amino acids: CASSATGPEISGEQYF.

The chain is built from TRBV6-5 and TRBJ1-1; TRBD1 is a possible D gene (5 bases). V was clipped by 6 bases and J by 5 bases, with 16 bases between them. The length of the CDR3 is 14 residues. Germline loops: CDR1 MNHEY, CDR2 SVGAGI. The CDR3 nucleotides are TGTGCCAGCAGCTATAGAGGACGGGGGACTGAAGCTTTCTTT. This codes for CASSYRGRGTEAFF.

V usage is TRBV5-6 and J usage is TRBJ2-1, with D unresolved. The CDR3 consists of 16 residues. Germline CDR1 is SGHDT and CDR2 is YYEEEE. The V end was cut by 1 base, the J end by 0 bases, with 11 bases between. The chain's CDR3 is CASSLSAVSSYNEQFF. The CDR3 coding sequence is TGTGCCAGCAGCTTGTCGGCGGTGAGCTCCTACAATGAGCAGTTCTTC.

V and J are TRBV6-1 and TRBJ2-7; tentatively, D is TRBD1 or TRBD2 (6 bases each). The CDR3 contains 14 residues. The V gene's germline CDR1 is MNHNS and CDR2 SASEGT. Trimming took off 6 bases at V and 2 bases at J, with 14 bases between the two ends. CDR3: CASSPTGATYEQYF. CDR3 DNA sequence: TGTGCCAGCAGCCCCACGGGGGCTACCTACGAGCAGTACTTC.

The chain carries TRBV5-3 and TRBJ2-7; 9 nucleotides align to TRBD1. TRBV5-3 is marked as an open reading frame, function uncertain. CDR3 size: 15 residues. J was trimmed by 3 bases and V by 2 bases; bases with no gene match: 6. Written as DNA, the CDR3 is TGTGCCAGAAGCTTAGTACAGGGGGCGAGCTACGAGCAGTACTTC. Protein product: CARSLVQGASYEQYF.

The V gene is TRBV30, the J gene TRBJ2-5, with a weak D call TRBD2 (7 bases). Trimming removed 6 bases at V and 5 bases at J, with 25 bases between. From germline, CDR1 is GTSNPN and CDR2 SVGIG (reference sequence). The CDR3 has 16 residues. In DNA, the CDR3 is TGTGCCTGCCCAACTACATGGTCGGGGGGCGGCGAGACCCAGTACTTC. It specifies CACPTTWSGGGETQYF.

This chain links TRBV6-5 with TRBJ1-4; no definite D call. Germline CDR1 and CDR2: MNHEY and SVGAGI. Trimming took 5 bases from V and 8 from J, leaving 15 bases between them. This CDR3 contains 14 residues. CDR3 loop: CASSLRQSVEKLFF. The CDR3 nucleotides are TGTGCCAGCAGTCTCCGGCAGTCCGTGGAAAAACTGTTTTTT.

V is TRBV4-1 and J is TRBJ1-2; 7 nucleotides align to TRBD1. With V trimmed by 4 bases and J by 5 bases, 13 bases remained unmatched. CDR3 length: 16 amino acids. Per germline, CDR1 MGHRA and CDR2 YSYEKL. The CDR3 reads CASSPGQRPSGYGYTF. CDR3 nucleotide sequence: TGCGCCAGCAGCCCGGGACAGCGTCCTTCGGGGTATGGCTACACCTTC.

The V call is TRBV19, the J call TRBJ2-1, with TRBD2 matching 11 bases. Trimming at V came to 4 bases and at J to 4 bases, leaving 9 bases not matched to a gene. Germline V gene sequence: CDR1 LNHDA, CDR2 SQIVND (reference sequence). This CDR3 comprises 17 residues. The CDR3 loop is CASSTRGLAGGYNEQFF. The CDR3 nucleotides read TGTGCCAGTAGTACCCGGGGGCTAGCGGGAGGTTACAATGAGCAGTTCTTC.

The chain links TRBV4-1 to TRBJ2-7, with a possible D match to TRBD1 (6 bases). Trimming took 0 bases from V and 3 from J, leaving 15 bases between them. Per the germline V gene, CDR1 is MGHRA and CDR2 is YSYEKL. This CDR3 has 16 residues. The CDR3 sequence is CASSQDTNRVDYEQYF. CDR3 sequence (DNA): TGCGCCAGCAGCCAAGATACGAACAGGGTGGACTACGAGCAGTACTTC.

The genes are TRBV28 and TRBJ2-2; 9 bases agree with TRBD2. The CDR3 has 17 amino acids. CDR1 is MDHEN, CDR2 SYDVKM, per germline. V dropped 5 bases and J dropped 4; count of bases not matched to a gene: 11. CDR3 in amino acids: CASSPRGVSGSTGELFF. CDR3 nucleotide sequence: TGTGCCAGCAGTCCGAGGGGGGTTAGCGGGAGCACCGGGGAGCTGTTTTTT. Filled out from reference TRBV28 and TRBJ2-2, the complete variable domain reads DVKVTQSSRYLVKRTGEKVFLECVQDMDHENMFWYRQDPGLGLRLIYFSYDVKMKEKGDIPEGYSVSREKKERFSLILESASTNQTSMYLCASSPRGVSGSTGELFFGEGSRLTVL.

The J gene is TRBJ2-5, the V gene TRBV10-1, with 14 positions matching TRBD2. V was clipped by 6 bases and J by 7 bases; unmatched bases: 7. The CDR3 sequence is 15 residues long. Germline lookup yields CDR1 WNHNN and CDR2 SYGVQD (reference sequence). CDR3 sequence (DNA): TGCGCCAGCAGCGAGCGACTAGCGGGAGGGGCGACCCAGTACTTC. Translation gives CASSERLAGGATQYF.

The chain is built from TRBV5-4 and TRBJ2-1, with a weak D call TRBD2 (6 bases). This CDR3 contains 14 residues. Germline CDR1 reads SGHNT; CDR2 reads YYREEE (reference sequence). The V and J ends lost 4 bases and 10 bases respectively, with 18 bases between them. This chain's CDR3 is CASSISGGVGEQFF. CDR3 nucleotides: TGTGCCAGCAGCATTAGCGGCGGGGTCGGGGAGCAGTTCTTC.

The V gene is TRBV5-4, the J gene TRBJ2-2, with D uncertain. The V end was cut by 3 bases, the J end by 3 bases, with 21 bases between. Germline V lookup: CDR1 SGHNT, CDR2 YYREEE (reference sequence). The CDR3 is made up of 18 amino acids. In DNA form, the CDR3 reads TGTGCCAGCAGCTCCCTCCCCACGACCGAGGTTTACACCGGGGAGCTGTTTTTT. The encoded protein is CASSSLPTTEVYTGELFF.

V and J are TRBV7-3 and TRBJ2-7; no firm D call. The V gene's germline CDR1 is SGHTA and CDR2 FQGTGA. V was pared by 3 bases and J by 2 bases, with 14 bases between. This CDR3 has 15 residues. The CDR3 region is CASSFTGGGTYEQYF. CDR3 in DNA: TGTGCCAGCAGCTTTACGGGTGGCGGCACCTACGAGCAGTACTTC.

Many counts were recorded for this clone. The chain recombines TRBV19 with TRBJ1-3; D is ambiguous. Trimming took 5 bases from V and 0 from J, leaving 5 bases between them. The germline V gene has CDR1 LNHDA and CDR2 SQIVND (reference sequence). The CDR3 is 13 amino acids. This CDR3 is CASSDNSGNTIYF. The CDR3 DNA reads TGTGCCAGTAGTGACAACTCTGGAAACACCATATATTTT. Together with reference TRBV19 and TRBJ1-3, the CDR3 gives the full variable domain: DGGITQSPKYLFRKEGQNVTLSCEQNLNHDAMYWYRQDPGQGLRLIYYSQIVNDFQKGDIAEGYSVSREKKESFPLTVTSAQKNPTAFYLCASSDNSGNTIYFGEGSWLTVV.

The chain has TRBV29-1 and TRBJ2-7, with 7 bases fitting TRBD2. V shed 6 bases, J shed 3 bases, and the junction held 8 bases outside the gene matches. The germline CDR1 and CDR2 sequences are SQVTM and ANQGSEA. There are 13 residues in the CDR3. The CDR3 region has the DNA TGCAGCGTCGAGATACTAGCGAGCTACGAGCAGTACTTC. It translates to CSVEILASYEQYF.

This sequence joins TRBV10-1 and TRBJ2-1; a weak D match, TRBD2 (6 bases). Trimming shortened V by 4 bases and J by 4 bases, and 8 bases separated the two germline ends. Germline V CDR1 and CDR2: WNHNN, SYGVQD (reference sequence). The length of the CDR3 is 13 residues. Here the CDR3 DNA reads TGCGCCAGCAGTGCCGGGACTTACAATGAGCAGTTCTTC. It yields the protein CASSAGTYNEQFF.

J is TRBJ2-7 and V is TRBV27; 9 nucleotides align to TRBD1. The CDR3 has 13 residues. CDR1 and CDR2 from the germline V gene are MNHEY and SMNVEV (reference sequence). After removal of 5 bases from V and 6 bases from J, the junction contained 5 bases not matched to a gene. The chain's CDR3 is CASSPGTGPEQYF. The CDR3 coding sequence is TGTGCCAGCAGTCCCGGGACAGGGCCCGAGCAGTACTTC.

The chain recombines TRBV27 with TRBJ1-5; the D gene is possibly TRBD1 (6 bases). Deletions cut 6 bases from V and 2 bases from J, with 11 bases between. CDR1 is MNHEY and CDR2 is SMNVEV in the germline V gene (reference sequence). This CDR3 has 14 amino acids. CDR3 in amino acids: CASRLQGRNQPQHF. The CDR3 DNA follows: TGTGCCAGCAGGTTACAGGGACGCAATCAGCCCCAGCATTTT.